A selection of T cell receptor beta chains follows, all from one sample in a study of CD8 T cells in ankylosing spondylitis. TCRdb reprocessed the 5' RACE reads via MiXCR and lists one record per CDR3 protein. The sample lists under 850,000 distinct CDR3 sequences, roughly 20% occurring once. The source material was blood, either unsorted or a sorted T cell fraction (not recorded which). These receptors all come from a male donor with ankylosing spondylitis. The CDR3 runs from the conserved cysteine through the conserved F or W. Fields, in order: D gene, J gene, CDR3 length, clone size, V gene, CDR3 protein, CDR3 DNA. A D gene is named only where the DNA matches it firmly. The listing skips clone size in some rows; elsewhere it reads once, few, many or a size class.

D gene: TRBD2
J gene: TRBJ2-1
CDR3 length: 14
clone size: few
V gene: TRBV20-1
CDR3 protein: CSASEAGRTSWQFF
CDR3 DNA: TGCAGTGCTAGCGAAGCAGGACGGACTAGCTGGCAGTTCTTC

D gene: .
J gene: TRBJ1-2
CDR3 length: 16
clone size: .
V gene: TRBV11-3
CDR3 protein: CASSSIYPAPSHGYTF
CDR3 DNA: TGTGCCAGCAGCTCTATCTACCCGGCCCCATCCCATGGCTACACCTTC

D gene: .
J gene: TRBJ2-5
CDR3 length: 12
clone size: few
V gene: TRBV28
CDR3 protein: CASRTGKETQYF
CDR3 DNA: TGTGCCAGCAGGACAGGAAAAGAGACCCAGTACTTC

D gene: .
J gene: TRBJ1-1
CDR3 length: 12
clone size: .
V gene: TRBV11-2
CDR3 protein: CASRGYGPEAFF
CDR3 DNA: TGTGCCAGCAGAGGGTATGGGCCTGAAGCTTTCTTT

D gene: .
J gene: TRBJ1-5
CDR3 length: 13
clone size: .
V gene: TRBV12-3/TRBV12-4
CDR3 protein: CASSIARNQPQHF
CDR3 DNA: TGTGCCAGCAGCATTGCCCGGAATCAGCCCCAGCATTTT

D gene: .
J gene: TRBJ1-4
CDR3 length: 15
clone size: .
V gene: TRBV14
CDR3 protein: CASSQVAGRSEKLFF
CDR3 DNA: TGTGCCAGCAGCCAAGTCGCAGGGAGGAGTGAAAAACTGTTTTTT

D gene: TRBD2
J gene: TRBJ2-3
CDR3 length: 15
clone size: few
V gene: TRBV2
CDR3 protein: CASSLGLADADTQYF
CDR3 DNA: TGTGCCAGCAGCCTCGGACTAGCGGATGCAGATACGCAGTATTTT

D gene: .
J gene: TRBJ2-1
CDR3 length: 11
clone size: many
V gene: TRBV18
CDR3 protein: CASSPNNEQFF
CDR3 DNA: TGTGCCAGCAGCCCTAACAATGAGCAGTTCTTC

D gene: TRBD1
J gene: TRBJ2-7
CDR3 length: 16
clone size: few
V gene: TRBV29-1
CDR3 protein: CSVEDLTGVSSYEQYF
CDR3 DNA: TGCAGCGTTGAAGATCTAACAGGGGTTAGCTCCTACGAGCAGTACTTC

D gene: TRBD2
J gene: TRBJ2-1
CDR3 length: 14
clone size: few
V gene: TRBV28
CDR3 protein: CASIQRGTYNEQFF
CDR3 DNA: TGTGCCAGCATCCAGCGGGGCACCTACAATGAGCAGTTCTTC

D gene: .
J gene: TRBJ2-1
CDR3 length: 14
clone size: .
V gene: TRBV10-3
CDR3 protein: CAISELDSSYEQFF
CDR3 DNA: TGTGCCATCAGTGAGTTGGATAGCTCGTATGAGCAGTTCTTC

D gene: .
J gene: TRBJ2-3
CDR3 length: 15
clone size: .
V gene: TRBV5-1
CDR3 protein: CASSLNSYERDTQYF
CDR3 DNA: TGCGCCAGCAGCTTGAATTCTTACGAAAGAGATACGCAGTATTTT

D gene: TRBD2
J gene: TRBJ2-7
CDR3 length: 15
clone size: few
V gene: TRBV28
CDR3 protein: CASRGTSGASYEQYF
CDR3 DNA: TGTGCCAGCAGAGGGACTAGCGGGGCCTCCTACGAGCAGTACTTC

D gene: .
J gene: TRBJ2-3
CDR3 length: 15
clone size: .
V gene: TRBV12-3/TRBV12-4
CDR3 protein: CGSSFTGGGTDTQYF
CDR3 DNA: TGTGGCAGCAGTTTTACCGGCGGGGGCACAGATACGCAGTATTTT

D gene: TRBD2
J gene: TRBJ2-1
CDR3 length: 16
clone size: .
V gene: TRBV20-1
CDR3 protein: CSAGLAGGPSYNEQFF
CDR3 DNA: TGCAGTGCTGGACTAGCGGGAGGTCCCTCCTACAATGAGCAGTTCTTC

D gene: .
J gene: TRBJ2-3
CDR3 length: 15
clone size: .
V gene: TRBV21-1
CDR3 protein: CANPRTEGGPDTQYF
CDR3 DNA: TGTGCCAACCCACGGACAGAGGGCGGGCCAGATACGCAGTATTTT

D gene: TRBD2
J gene: TRBJ2-2
CDR3 length: 14
clone size: few
V gene: TRBV6-2/TRBV6-3
CDR3 protein: CASRVAGLVGELFF
CDR3 DNA: TGTGCCAGCAGGGTAGCGGGACTTGTCGGGGAGCTGTTTTTT

D gene: .
J gene: TRBJ2-2
CDR3 length: 15
clone size: few
V gene: TRBV24-1
CDR3 protein: CATSGRGESTGELFF
CDR3 DNA: TGTGCCACCAGTGGCCGCGGGGAGAGCACCGGGGAGCTGTTTTTT

D gene: .
J gene: TRBJ2-1
CDR3 length: 16
clone size: few
V gene: TRBV12-3/TRBV12-4
CDR3 protein: CASSAAGVSSYNEQFF
CDR3 DNA: TGTGCCAGCAGTGCCGCAGGGGTCAGCTCCTACAATGAGCAGTTCTTC

D gene: TRBD2
J gene: TRBJ2-3
CDR3 length: 14
clone size: few
V gene: TRBV7-3
CDR3 protein: CASRLAASTDTQYF
CDR3 DNA: TGTGCCAGCAGACTAGCGGCCAGCACAGATACGCAGTATTTT

D gene: TRBD1
J gene: TRBJ1-5
CDR3 length: 18
clone size: few
V gene: TRBV7-2
CDR3 protein: CASSLAGPGQVDNQPQHF
CDR3 DNA: TGTGCCAGCAGCTTAGCGGGCCCTGGACAGGTAGACAATCAGCCCCAGCATTTT

D gene: .
J gene: TRBJ2-6
CDR3 length: 16
clone size: few
V gene: TRBV5-1
CDR3 protein: CASRRTESSGANVLTF
CDR3 DNA: TGCGCCAGCCGAAGGACGGAGAGCTCTGGGGCCAACGTCCTGACTTTC

D gene: TRBD1
J gene: TRBJ1-4
CDR3 length: 14
clone size: few
V gene: TRBV20-1
CDR3 protein: CSASPTGWEEKLFF
CDR3 DNA: TGCAGTGCTTCCCCGACAGGGTGGGAAGAAAAACTGTTTTTT

D gene: .
J gene: TRBJ2-7
CDR3 length: 15
clone size: few
V gene: TRBV6-5
CDR3 protein: CASSYSIGQSYEQYF
CDR3 DNA: TGTGCCAGCAGTTACTCGATCGGACAGTCCTACGAGCAGTACTTC